The rows below give T cell receptor beta chains drawn from one sample of a study of T-cell reconstitution after alpha-beta-depleted transplantation in children. Each CDR3 protein gets one entry after TCRdb re-called the PCR reads with MiXCR. The data contain some 300,000 distinct CDR3 sequences, 9.5% to 13% of them singletons. Here the sequenced sample was PBMCs, taken before TCRalphabeta/CD19-depleted stem cell transplant. Source of these receptors: a boy under three years old with acute myeloid leukemia, due to receive a stem cell transplant. Both conserved end residues are part of each CDR3. A D gene is named only where the DNA matches it firmly. Size is stated for part of the rows, as once, few or many counts, or as a class when the clone is expanded.

j_call	d_call	v_call	clone_size	cdr3_nt	cdr3_aa
TRBJ1-5	NA	TRBV6-5	NA	TGTGCCAGCAGTTACCGGACCACCCGACACACAGATACGCAGCATTTT	CASSYRTTRHTDTQHF
TRBJ1-1	NA	TRBV10-3	many	TGTGCCATCAGTGACCTCCGACTGATGAACACTGAAGCTTTCTTT	CAISDLRLMNTEAFF
TRBJ2-2	NA	TRBV4-3	NA	TGCGCCAGCAGCCAAGATGCAGGGAGCATAAGCACCGGGGAGCTGTTTTTT	CASSQDAGSISTGELFF
TRBJ2-7	TRBD1	TRBV6-1	many	TGTGCCAGCAGAGACAGGGGCCATACCTACGAGCAGTACTTC	CASRDRGHTYEQYF
TRBJ2-3	TRBD1	TRBV13	once	TGTGCCAGCGGGACAGGGCCAGATACGCAGTATTTT	CASGTGPDTQYF
TRBJ2-5	TRBD2	TRBV12-5	many	TGTGCTAGTGGTTTGGACCCTGGGCTAGCGGGGGGAAAGGAGACCCAGTACTTC	CASGLDPGLAGGKETQYF
TRBJ2-2	NA	TRBV15	many	TGTGCCACCAGCGGCCGGGAGACTGGGGAGCTGTTTTTT	CATSGRETGELFF
TRBJ2-6	NA	TRBV5-1	many	TGCGCCAGCAGCTTGGACAGAAGTAGTTCCTCTGGGGCCAACGTCCTGACTTTC	CASSLDRSSSSGANVLTF
TRBJ2-7	TRBD1	TRBV5-1	many	TGCGCCAGCAGCTCGGGACAGCCATCCTACGAGCAGTACTTC	CASSSGQPSYEQYF
TRBJ2-3	TRBD1	TRBV4-2	many	TGTGCCAGCAGCCAGGGACAGGGTATTTTAGGCACGCAGTATTTT	CASSQGQGILGTQYF
TRBJ1-5	NA	TRBV6-1	many	TGTGCCAGCAGTGCGTGGGCGAGACAGCCCCAGCATTTT	CASSAWARQPQHF
TRBJ2-1	TRBD1	TRBV11-2	few	TGTGCCAGCAGCTCCTGGGACAGGTCCAATGAGCAGTTCTTC	CASSSWDRSNEQFF
TRBJ2-7	TRBD2	TRBV6-5	NA	TGTGCCAGCAGTTTTAGCGGGGGGGCCAACGAGCAGTACTTC	CASSFSGGANEQYF
TRBJ2-7	NA	TRBV12-3/TRBV12-4	NA	TGTGCCAGCAGTCCCGGGAGATCCCGCTACGAGCAGTACTTC	CASSPGRSRYEQYF
TRBJ2-7	NA	TRBV14	many	TGTGCCAGCAGCCAAGCCTTCAGGGGCGAGCAGTACTTC	CASSQAFRGEQYF
TRBJ2-1	TRBD2	TRBV7-9	many	TGTGCCAGCAGCTATTCCGGGACTAGCGGGGGGGCCGCCTACAATGAGCAGTTCTTC	CASSYSGTSGGAAYNEQFF
TRBJ2-5	NA	TRBV18	few	TGTGCCAGCTCACCACGGGGGCAGGGAGGCGAGACCCAGTACTTC	CASSPRGQGGETQYF
TRBJ2-5	NA	TRBV9	many	TGTGCCAGCAGCGTAGGGGACCTGTACCAAGAGACCCAGTACTTC	CASSVGDLYQETQYF
TRBJ1-1	NA	TRBV14	NA	TGTGCCAGCAGCCAAGATCAGCAGGGTCGGACTGAAGCTTTCTTT	CASSQDQQGRTEAFF
TRBJ1-1	NA	TRBV20-1	few	TGCAGTGCTAGGACACAGGTACCGAACACTGAAGCTTTCTTT	CSARTQVPNTEAFF
TRBJ2-2	NA	TRBV28	few	TGTGCCAGCAGCTCATGGGGGTCCGGGGAGCTGTTTTTT	CASSSWGSGELFF
TRBJ2-1	NA	TRBV7-7	many	TGTGCTAGCAGCGGCGCGGGTACTAATGAGCAGTTCTTC	CASSGAGTNEQFF
TRBJ1-5	TRBD1	TRBV28	many	TGTGCCAGCAGAGAGGCAGGGGGCTGGGGTCAGCCCCAGCATTTT	CASREAGGWGQPQHF
TRBJ1-2	TRBD1	TRBV27	many	TGTGCCAGCAGACGGACAGGGGGAGACTATGGCTACACCTTC	CASRRTGGDYGYTF
TRBJ2-1	NA	TRBV7-3	many	TGTGCCAGCAGCTCCAAACAGAGTTACTACAATGAGCAGTTCTTC	CASSSKQSYYNEQFF
TRBJ2-7	NA	TRBV5-8	NA	TGTGCCAGCAGCCTGACAGGGACTTCCTACGAGCAGTACTTC	CASSLTGTSYEQYF
TRBJ1-2	NA	TRBV7-9	few	TGTGCCAGCAGCTTAGCTTGGGGAGGGGACGTCTATGGCTACACCTTC	CASSLAWGGDVYGYTF
TRBJ2-1	TRBD2	TRBV5-1	many	TGCGCCAGCAGCTTGGACCGGGGAGGGAATGAGCAGTTCTTC	CASSLDRGGNEQFF
TRBJ1-6	NA	TRBV4-3	many	TGCGCCAGCAGCCGAAGAGTCCGGATCGGGGGTCTTAATTCACCCCTCCACTTT	CASSRRVRIGGLNSPLHF
TRBJ2-2	NA	TRBV6-1	many	TGTGCCAGCAGCTTGAGGTCCGGGGAGCTGTTTTTT	CASSLRSGELFF
TRBJ1-5	NA	TRBV12-3/TRBV12-4	many	TGTGCCAGCAGTCCGGACCGATTTAGCAATCAGCCCCAGCATTTT	CASSPDRFSNQPQHF